This T cell receptor beta chain is drawn from a study of blood T cell repertoires in COVID-19. Study context: From T cells, B-cell-depleted T cells, or PBMCs came the material, which was cDNA or gDNA.

Germline values: CDR1 LGHDT, CDR2 YNNKEL (reference sequence). V gave up 2 bases and J gave up 5 bases, with 18 bases separating them. The CDR3 extends over 16 amino acids. The table came from immunoSEQ multiplex PCR; TCRdb's copy has only in-frame clones and leaves some out. This repertoire shows some 430,000 clones, less than 95% found once; its top ten account for approximately 0.55%. In terms of age and location, participants ranged from roughly 18 to 90 years and lived in under 30 US areas. The study counted Cohort 3 donors as recovered given two negative PCRs, clearance, or symptom resolution. The specimen was PBMCs or T cells enriched from blood (not recorded which). The chain links TRBV3-1 (or the pseudogene TRBV3-2) to TRBJ1-1; maybe TRBD1 (5 bases). This sequence originates from a man aged 18 to 35 who had recovered from COVID-19. The CDR3 loop is CASSQRLGGEGTEAFF. The CDR3 DNA reads TGTGCCAGCAGCCAACGCCTAGGAGGGGAGGGAACTGAAGCTTTCTTT.